This entry lists 20 T cell receptor beta chains sequenced from one sample in a study of beta chain features in type 1 diabetes. Study-wide results and limits: Among all four CD4+ subsets, Type 1 diabetes patients had TCRB CDR3s that were moderately but significantly shorter.

The whole isolated RNA underwent reverse transcription, so sequencing captured expressed TCRB transcripts. Using immunoSEQ multiplex PCR, the repertoire was profiled, and TCRdb retains in-frame clones only, with some absent. The profile covers 200,000 to 250,000 clones, with 15% to 20% appearing a single time and about 0.08% taken by the ten largest. These receptors are not linked to any known antigen. The sequenced material came from naive CD4+ T cells from blood. The receptors were gathered from a man aged 25-45 years with type 1 diabetes.

This clone was counted only a few times. In nucleotides, the CDR3 is TGTGCCACCAGCAGAACCCCAGGGCAGACAATCGGTCAGCCCCAGCATTTT. This translates into CATSRTPGQTIGQPQHF. The chain recombines TRBV15 with TRBJ1-5; weak D call: TRBD1 (5 bases). This CDR3 has 17 residues. CDR1 and CDR2 (germline): LNHNV, YYDKDF (reference sequence). V dropped 2 bases and J dropped 6 bases, with 20 bases sitting between them.

V is TRBV7-2 and J is TRBJ1-2; D is unclear. CDR3 size: 15 residues. With 0 bases removed from V and 5 bases from J, the gap between germline ends came to 13 bases. The germline gives CDR1 SGHTA, CDR2 FQGNSA. The CDR3 here is CASSLALRAAYGYTF. Here the CDR3 DNA reads TGTGCCAGCAGCTTAGCTCTTAGGGCGGCTTATGGCTACACCTTC.

The chain uses TRBV4-1 and TRBJ2-7; D call uncertain. The CDR3 contains 15 residues. CDR1 and CDR2 (germline): MGHRA, YSYEKL. V dropped 0 bases and J dropped 2 bases, with 11 bases sitting between them. The CDR3 spells CASSQEPAEAYEQYF. CDR3 sequence (DNA): TGCGCCAGCAGCCAAGAACCGGCCGAGGCCTACGAGCAGTACTTC.

This chain links TRBV15 with TRBJ2-4; 7 bases are a match to TRBD1. Germline CDR1 is LNHNV and CDR2 is YYDKDF (reference sequence). The CDR3 spans 14 residues. V shed 1 base and J 6 bases; nucleotides not matched to a gene: 3. For the CDR3, the DNA is TGTGCCACCAGCAGAGGGGACAGCCTAAACATTCAGTACTTC. It encodes CATSRGDSLNIQYF.

In its sample, this clone was seen a few times. The chain has TRBV9 and TRBJ2-7; D perhaps matches TRBD2 (5 bases). The germline V and J ends were trimmed by 3 bases and 0 bases, with 10 bases remaining between them. The CDR3 runs 14 residues. CDR1 is SGDLS, CDR2 YYNGEE, per germline. The chain's CDR3 is CASSGRESSYEQYF. DNA for the CDR3: TGTGCCAGCAGCGGCCGGGAAAGCTCCTACGAGCAGTACTTC.

This clone was seen a few times. This chain joins TRBV29-1 and TRBJ2-3, with TRBD2 matching 13 bases. The length of the CDR3 is 14 residues. The junction had 4 bases not matched to a gene; V was cut back by 6 bases and J by 4 bases. From germline, CDR1 is SQVTM and CDR2 ANQGSEA. This chain's CDR3 is CSVVLAGGPDTQYF. The DNA of the CDR3 is TGCAGCGTCGTACTAGCGGGAGGGCCAGATACGCAGTATTTT.

This clone has only a few counts. Other DNA sequences in the sample encode the same CDR3. This chain uses TRBV29-1 with TRBJ1-1; D is unresolved. CDR1 SQVTM and CDR2 ANQGSEA come from the germline V gene. There are 12 residues in the CDR3. Trimming left V 4 bases short and J 1 base short, with 7 bases between. The CDR3 coding sequence is TGCAGCGTTGTTCGCGGGAACACTGAAGCTTTCTTT. Translation gives CSVVRGNTEAFF.

This sequence joins TRBV30 and TRBJ1-3, with D uncertain. Per germline, CDR1 GTSNPN and CDR2 SVGIG (reference sequence). The V and J ends lost 4 bases and 2 bases respectively, with 12 bases between them. This CDR3 has 14 amino acids. The CDR3 loop reads CAWTRLGAGNTIYF. Written as DNA, the CDR3 is TGTGCCTGGACGAGGCTCGGAGCTGGAAACACCATATATTTT.

V and J are TRBV6-5 and TRBJ2-1; 7 bases are a match to TRBD2. V was pared by 4 bases and J by 5 bases, with 11 bases of the junction left unmatched. The germline CDR1 and CDR2 sequences are MNHEY and SVGAGI. The CDR3 spans 16 residues. The CDR3 DNA is TGTGCCAGCAGTTCCCCTAGCGGCACTAAAAACAATGAGCAGTTCTTC. Amino acids: CASSSPSGTKNNEQFF.

This clone was counted between two and nine times. The chain couples TRBV28 to TRBJ2-3, with 8 nucleotides matching TRBD2. CDR1 is MDHEN, CDR2 SYDVKM, per germline. CDR3 size: 15 residues. Trimming cost V 3 bases and J 0 bases; bases outside gene matches: 2. CDR3 protein: CASSLPGGSTDTQYF. The CDR3 DNA reads as TGTGCCAGCAGTTTGCCGGGAGGGAGCACAGATACGCAGTATTTT.

There are a few counts of this clone. J is TRBJ2-5 and V is TRBV11-2; possible D gene TRBD2, 5 bases. Germline V gene lookup returns CDR1 SGHAT and CDR2 FQNNGV. Trimming removed 1 base at V and 1 base at J, with 19 bases between. CDR3 length equals 18 residues. The CDR3 protein is CASSLVLATALGQETQYF. In nucleotides, the CDR3 is TGTGCCAGCAGCTTAGTTTTGGCGACCGCACTAGGCCAAGAGACCCAGTACTTC.

Ten or more counts support this clone. The chain is built from TRBV29-1 and TRBJ2-5, with unresolved D. V was trimmed by 6 bases and J by 4 bases, leaving 6 bases between them. The CDR3 runs 10 residues. Germline V gene data show CDR1 as SQVTM and CDR2 as ANQGSEA. CDR3 DNA sequence: TGCAGCGTGGGTGGAGAGACCCAGTACTTC. This gives the protein CSVGGETQYF.

This clone was seen a handful of times. The rearrangement links TRBV30 to TRBJ2-7, with 9 bases identical to TRBD1. This CDR3 region has 15 residues. Germline loops: CDR1 GTSNPN, CDR2 SVGIG (reference sequence). With 4 bases clipped from V and 3 bases from J, the junction kept 10 bases outside the gene matches. CDR3 residues: CAWMIPGQGLYEQYF. In DNA, the CDR3 is TGTGCCTGGATGATACCGGGACAGGGCCTCTACGAGCAGTACTTC.

The CDR3 region is CASSVGRELHYEQYF. CDR3 DNA sequence: TGTGCCAGCAGCGTAGGGCGGGAGCTTCACTACGAGCAGTACTTC. V usage is TRBV9 and J usage is TRBJ2-7; the match to TRBD2 covers 7 bases. Germline loops: CDR1 SGDLS, CDR2 YYNGEE. With 0 bases clipped from V and 3 bases from J, the junction kept 6 bases outside the gene matches. There are 15 residues in the CDR3.

The rearrangement joins TRBV25-1 to TRBJ2-5, with no clear D. The CDR3 sequence is 13 residues long. The germline V gene has CDR1 MGHDK and CDR2 SYGVNS. Trimming removed 3 bases from V and 5 bases from J, with 10 bases in between. CDR3: CASSDSTEETQYF. CDR3 nucleotide sequence: TGTGCCAGCAGTGACTCAACCGAGGAGACCCAGTACTTC.

V is TRBV29-1 and J is TRBJ2-7, with 7 positions matching TRBD1. This CDR3 is 13 amino acids long. Germline CDR1 and CDR2: SQVTM and ANQGSEA. V shed 3 bases and J 3 bases; nucleotides not matched to a gene: 5. CDR3 bases: TGCAGCGTTGATGCAGGGGGAGACTACGAGCAGTACTTC. Amino acid sequence: CSVDAGGDYEQYF.

This clone came up a few times. The rearrangement joins TRBV29-1 to TRBJ2-5; D might be TRBD2 (5 bases). Trimming cost V 7 bases and J 5 bases, with 14 bases left between them. Germline-derived CDR1 and CDR2 are SQVTM and ANQGSEA. The CDR3 length is 12 residues. CDR3 bases: TGCAGCGGTGCCAAGGTAGCGGAGACCCAGTACTTC. Translated, it gives CSGAKVAETQYF.

The V gene is TRBV19, the J gene TRBJ2-1, with 10 positions matching TRBD1. The V and J ends lost 6 bases and 6 bases, in that order; junction bases with no gene match: 8. Per the germline V gene, CDR1 is LNHDA and CDR2 is SQIVND (reference sequence). This CDR3 has 15 residues. CDR3 nucleotides: TGTGCCAGTAGCGACAGGGGGCGAACTGGCAATGAGCAGTTCTTC. Translating it yields CASSDRGRTGNEQFF.

The chain links TRBV25-1 to TRBJ2-7, with 8 nucleotides matching TRBD1. The V gene end was trimmed by 6 bases and the J gene end by 4 bases; junction bases not matched to a gene: 11. This CDR3 contains 15 residues. CDR1 is MGHDK and CDR2 is SYGVNS in the germline V gene. This CDR3 is CASRADRGIGYEQYF. In DNA, the CDR3 is TGTGCCAGCAGGGCCGACAGGGGTATAGGGTACGAGCAGTACTTC.

The chain combines TRBV2 with TRBJ2-7; D may be TRBD1 (5 bases). Germline V CDR1 and CDR2: SNHLY, FYNNEI. There are 14 residues in the CDR3. Trimming left V 8 bases short and J 5 bases short, with 19 bases between. Written as DNA, the CDR3 is TGTGCCAGCCGTAATGCAGGGAAGTGGGACGAGCAGTACTTC. This gives the protein CASRNAGKWDEQYF.